The 24 T cell receptor beta chains in this list originate from one sample, sequenced in a study of human T cells and chemical hapten exposure. As to time point: healthy volunteer bleed at 2 weeks. Total RNA extraction was carried out from unfractionated whole blood. TCRdb itself ran the RACE reads through MiXCR, one entry per CDR3 protein. The sample carries around 130,000 distinct CDR3 sequences, approximately 9.5% recorded once. The sample taken for sequencing was whole blood. The receptors were gathered from a male donor in good health. Some clones in this sample may be carry-over from other donors' samples.

This clonotype has only a few counts. The J gene is TRBJ1-4, the V gene TRBV29-1; TRBD1 aligns across 8 bases. The CDR3 runs 13 residues. Trimming took 5 bases from V and 6 from J; bases not matched to a gene: 5. Germline lookup yields CDR1 SQVTM and CDR2 ANQGSEA. The CDR3 reads CSVRTGRDEKLFF. DNA for the CDR3: TGCAGCGTTCGGACAGGGAGGGATGAAAAACTGTTTTTT.

In this sample, this clonotype turned up many times. The chain recombines TRBV29-1 with TRBJ1-2, with a possible D match to TRBD1 (6 bases). V was pared by 0 bases and J by 3 bases, with 14 bases between. The CDR3 is 15 residues long. The V gene's germline CDR1 is SQVTM and CDR2 ANQGSEA. CDR3: CSVEEEDRPHYGYTF. The CDR3 nucleotides are TGCAGCGTTGAAGAGGAAGACAGGCCTCACTATGGCTACACCTTC.

The chain links TRBV6-6 to TRBJ2-2; 7 positions match TRBD2. The CDR3 is 14 residues long. CDR1 and CDR2 from the germline V gene are MNHNY and SVGAGI (reference sequence). V was clipped by 8 bases and J by 7 bases; unmatched bases: 10. The CDR3 region has the DNA TGTGCCAGCTTTGTGGGAGGGCCTATCGGGGAGCTGTTTTTT. Its protein product is CASFVGGPIGELFF.

The V call is TRBV18, the J call TRBJ1-5; D is possibly TRBD1 (5 bases). The CDR3 has 14 residues. Trimming stripped 5 bases from V and 7 bases from J, with 15 bases between. Per germline, CDR1 KGHSH and CDR2 LQKENI. The CDR3 nucleotides read TGTGCCAGCTCAGGGCCGGGGGATCGCCAGCCCCAGCATTTT. Translating it yields CASSGPGDRQPQHF. Complete variable domain (other parts from reference TRBV18 and TRBJ1-5): NAGVMQNPRHLVRRRGQEARLRCSPMKGHSHVYWYRQLPEEGLKFMVYLQKENIIDESGMPKERFSAEFPKEGPSILRIQQVVRGDSAAYFCASSGPGDRQPQHFGDGTRLSIL.

This clonotype was detected a few times. The rearrangement joins TRBV6-6 to TRBJ2-5; D tentatively fits TRBD1 or TRBD2 (6 bases each). V was pared by 5 bases and J by 3 bases, with 16 bases between. The CDR3 runs 15 residues. The V gene's germline CDR1 is MNHNY and CDR2 SVGAGI (reference sequence). The CDR3 DNA sequence: TGTGCCAGCAGTATAGGGGGGACCAAGAAAGAGACCCAGTACTTC. Translation gives CASSIGGTKKETQYF.

This clonotype was detected a few times. The chain uses TRBV12-3 or TRBV12-4 and TRBJ1-6, with 7 bases identical to TRBD1. Trimming cost V 4 bases and J 10 bases; bases outside gene matches: 10. The CDR3 loop spans 15 amino acids. The DNA of the CDR3 is TGTGCCAGCAGTTCGACAGGGCCACTAAGGTCACCCCTCCACTTT. Protein product: CASSSTGPLRSPLHF.

This clonotype was found many times. This chain connects TRBV4-1 to TRBJ1-6; 9 positions agree with TRBD1. The CDR3 contains 13 residues. V shed 6 bases and J 7 bases; nucleotides not matched to a gene: 1. CDR1 and CDR2 (germline): MGHRA, YSYEKL. The CDR3 DNA sequence: TGCGCCAGCAGGGGACAGGGAAATTCACCCCTCCACTTT. It specifies CASRGQGNSPLHF.

This CDR3 reads CASSPPEGSETQYF. CDR3 nucleotides: TGTGCCAGCAGTCCCCCCGAGGGGAGCGAGACCCAGTACTTC. The V and J genes are TRBV25-1 and TRBJ2-5; D might be TRBD1 or TRBD2, each matching 5 bases. V gave up 5 bases and J gave up 5 bases, with 15 bases separating them. CDR1 and CDR2 (germline): MGHDK, SYGVNS. The CDR3 totals 14 residues.

The chain employs TRBV12-3 or TRBV12-4 and TRBJ2-7; 8 bases line up with TRBD1. Trimming cost V 2 bases and J 6 bases; bases outside gene matches: 9. CDR3 length: 15 residues. CDR3 DNA: TGTGCCAGCAGTTTACGTTGGACAGGGTCCCTCGAGCAGTACTTC. This translates into CASSLRWTGSLEQYF.

In nucleotides, the CDR3 is TGTGCCAGCTCACCGTGGGAGAACACAGATACGCAGTATTTT. Translated, it gives CASSPWENTDTQYF. The chain carries TRBV18 and TRBJ2-3, with D possibly being TRBD2 (5 bases). The CDR3 sequence is 14 residues long. CDR1 and CDR2 from the germline V gene are KGHSH and LQKENI. Trimming shortened V by 3 bases and J by 2 bases, and 9 bases separated the two germline ends.

This chain uses TRBV20-1 with TRBJ2-7, with D possibly TRBD1 on 6 matching bases. The V gene lost 2 bases and the J gene lost 0 bases, with 8 bases spanning the gap. The CDR3 contains 13 residues. From germline, CDR1 is DFQATT and CDR2 SNEGSKA (reference sequence). The CDR3 DNA is TGCAGTGCTAGAACAGGGAGCTCCTACGAGCAGTACTTC. Amino acid sequence: CSARTGSSYEQYF.

This clonotype was recorded a few times. The gene calls are TRBV7-9 and TRBJ1-1; D gene uncertain. V lost 4 bases to trimming and J lost 2 bases, with 11 bases between them. CDR1 SEHNR and CDR2 FQNEAQ come from the germline V gene (reference sequence). This CDR3 region has 14 residues. The CDR3 protein is CASSSSTLNTEAFF. Written as DNA, the CDR3 is TGTGCCAGCAGCTCCTCGACCCTCAACACTGAAGCTTTCTTT. The complete variable domain, with remaining parts taken from reference TRBV7-9 and TRBJ1-1, reads DTGVSQNPRHKITKRGQNVTFRCDPISEHNRLYWYRQTLGQGPEFLTYFQNEAQLEKSRLLSDRFSAERPKGSFSTLEIQRTEQGDSAMYLCASSSSTLNTEAFFGQGTRLTVV.

V is TRBV6-2 or TRBV6-3 and J is TRBJ2-3, with D hard to call. CDR3 length: 15 amino acids. Trimming shortened V by 0 bases and J by 6 bases, and 13 bases separated the two germline ends. CDR1 and CDR2 from the germline V gene are MNHEY and SVGEGT. CDR3 nucleotide sequence: TGTGCCAGCAGTTACTCCTCCGAGTCTTTTGATACGCAGTATTTT. Its translation: CASSYSSESFDTQYF.

This clonotype was detected a few times. Compared with germline, one end of the junction differs, possibly owing to a read error. The chain couples TRBV4-3 to TRBJ2-1; 8 bases are a match to TRBD1. CDR1 is LGHNA and CDR2 is YSLEER in the germline V gene. This CDR3 has 14 residues. The CDR3 coding sequence is TGCGCCAGCAGGCAAGACAGGGGTACGGATGAGCAGTTCTTC. This gives the protein CASRQDRGTDEQFF.

This clonotype has more than one count but fewer than ten. The gene calls are TRBV10-3 and TRBJ1-1; no clear D. This CDR3 comprises 14 residues. Trimming removed 0 bases at V and 3 bases at J, with 8 bases between. Germline V gives CDR1 ENHRY, CDR2 SYGVKD. CDR3 region: CAISESPEYTEAFF. For the CDR3, the DNA is TGTGCCATCAGTGAGTCGCCGGAGTACACTGAAGCTTTCTTT.

This clonotype was counted at least ten times. This rearrangement joins TRBV5-4 to TRBJ2-1; D is unresolved. The CDR3 extends over 11 amino acids. CDR1 and CDR2 from the germline V gene are SGHNT and YYREEE (reference sequence). V lost 6 bases, J lost 5 bases, and 6 bases lay in between. The CDR3 bases are TGTGCCAGCATCGGGCACAATGAGCAGTTCTTC. Its protein product is CASIGHNEQFF.

This clonotype was seen ten or more times. The rearrangement links TRBV7-9 to TRBJ2-7, with TRBD1 matching over 9 bases. From germline, CDR1 is SEHNR and CDR2 FQNEAQ (reference sequence). The J segment lost 5 bases and the V segment lost 4 bases, leaving 6 bases of the junction unmatched. CDR3 size: 14 residues. CDR3 coding DNA: TGTGCCAGCAGCTCGGACAGGGGCTTCCACGAGCAGTACTTC. Its translation is CASSSDRGFHEQYF.

This clonotype was detected many times. This chain connects TRBV5-1 to TRBJ2-3, with TRBD1 as a possible D gene (6 bases). Germline CDR1 and CDR2: SGHRS and YFSETQ. Trimming took 1 base from V and 0 from J, leaving 9 bases between them. This CDR3 region has 15 residues. CDR3 in DNA: TGCGCCAGCAGCTTGCAGGACAGTAGCACAGATACGCAGTATTTT. The encoded protein is CASSLQDSSTDTQYF.

This clonotype has a handful of counts. V and J are TRBV4-2 and TRBJ2-5; D not resolved. The germline gives CDR1 LGHNA, CDR2 YNFKEQ. The CDR3 spans 15 residues. Trimming removed 0 bases at V and 7 bases at J, with 15 bases between. The DNA of the CDR3 is TGTGCCAGCAGCCAAGATAACCATCCCAAGGGGACCCAGTACTTC. Residues: CASSQDNHPKGTQYF.

The rearrangement joins TRBV27 to TRBJ2-7, with 7 bases that match TRBD1. The CDR3 length is 12 residues. In germline, CDR1 is MNHEY, CDR2 SMNVEV (reference sequence). The V segment lost 8 bases and the J segment 4 bases; nucleotides outside the gene matches: 5. CDR3 protein: CASWAGGYEQYF. CDR3 DNA: TGTGCCAGCTGGGCAGGGGGTTACGAGCAGTACTTC.

V gene TRBV6-5 combines with J gene TRBJ2-1, with D unresolved. CDR3 size: 11 residues. The germline V gene encodes CDR1 MNHEY and CDR2 SVGAGI. V lost 6 bases and J lost 8, with 8 bases in between. CDR3 nucleotide sequence: TGTGCCAGCAGCCCCGGGCATGAGCAGTTCTTC. Translating it yields CASSPGHEQFF.

There are a few counts of this clonotype. The rearrangement uses TRBV12-3 or TRBV12-4 and TRBJ1-1; weak D call: TRBD1 (6 bases). The length of the CDR3 is 14 residues. V was cut by 3 bases and J by 1 base, with 9 bases left in between. The CDR3 DNA sequence: TGTGCCAGCAGTTTCCAGGGGACGAACACTGAAGCTTTCTTT. Translation: CASSFQGTNTEAFF.

This clonotype was seen only a few times. The chain couples TRBV7-2 to TRBJ2-1; D may be TRBD1 or TRBD2 (6 bases each). The CDR3 is made up of 19 amino acids. Germline CDR1 reads SGHTA; CDR2 reads FQGNSA. Between the trimmed V and J ends, which lost 5 bases and 8 bases, there was a span of 31 bases. This chain's CDR3 is CASSRLGGGGPTWVDEQFF. For the CDR3, the DNA is TGTGCCAGCAGCCGCCTGGGGGGTGGGGGGCCGACGTGGGTTGATGAGCAGTTCTTC.

The gene calls are TRBV19 and TRBJ2-2, with 7 bases fitting TRBD1. The CDR3 spans 19 residues. Losses at the gene ends were 0 bases for V and 2 bases for J; bases not matched to a gene: 12. Germline CDR1 reads LNHDA; CDR2 reads SQIVND (reference sequence). The CDR3 protein is CASSIERDGTDPNTGELFF. CDR3 DNA sequence: TGTGCCAGTAGTATAGAGAGAGACGGGACAGATCCTAACACCGGGGAGCTGTTTTTT.